This T cell receptor beta chain was sequenced in a study of OX40 agonist ivuxolimab in advanced cancers. Whole-study findings and limits: Low levels of normalized T-cell clonal expansion also appeared in some nonresponders.

Baseline, cycle 4 day 1, and cycle 7 day 1 were the blood sampling points. To note about this clone: Its cognate antigen is unknown.

The method was immunoSEQ multiplex PCR; TCRdb's version includes in-frame clones alone and lacks a portion of them. Of 95,000 to 120,000 clones in the sample, under 95% were seen once. This CDR3 spans 14 amino acids. Trimming cost V 2 bases and J 4 bases, with 11 bases left between them. The germline V gene encodes CDR1 KGHSH and CDR2 LQKENI. The rearrangement uses TRBV18 and TRBJ2-5; D gene uncertain. The sample consisted of CD4+ or CD8+ T cells sorted from blood, taken in a trial of the OX40 agonist ivuxolimab. The sequence was obtained from an adult with an advanced solid tumor such as melanoma, head and neck, liver or kidney cancer. This CDR3 reads CASSPTRWRETQYF. The CDR3 DNA reads TGTGCCAGCTCACCAACGAGGTGGCGAGAGACCCAGTACTTC. The full variable domain, completed using reference TRBV18 and TRBJ2-5, is NAGVMQNPRHLVRRRGQEARLRCSPMKGHSHVYWYRQLPEEGLKFMVYLQKENIIDESGMPKERFSAEFPKEGPSILRIQQVVRGDSAAYFCASSPTRWRETQYFGPGTRLLVL.